The rows below give T cell receptor beta chains drawn from one sample of a study of CD8 T cell repertoires and HIV-1 epitope variants. Their specific antigens are unknown. TCRdb's copy holds only in-frame clones and misses some; the assay was immunoSEQ multiplex PCR. Of several thousand clones in the sample, less than 75% were seen once. Sequencing was performed on cultured CD8+ T cells derived from PBMCs. Receptors originate from a male donor with HIV. CDR3s include the opening cysteine and the closing phenylalanine or tryptophan. A D gene is named only where the DNA matches it firmly. Expanded clones are given a class, and other clones once, few, many or no size at all.

DNA	CDR3	D	V	size	J
TGTGCCAGCAGTTACACAGGGGGCTCTGGGGCCAACGTCCTGACTTTC	CASSYTGGSGANVLTF	TRBD1	TRBV6-6	NA	TRBJ2-6
TGTGCCCCTACAGGGGGGTCCTTCTATGGCTACACCTTC	CAPTGGSFYGYTF	TRBD1	TRBV30	medium-sized	TRBJ1-2
TGTGCCAGCAGCTTGGATGGGGTTGGGGTAGGGGAGACCCAGTACTTC	CASSLDGVGVGETQYF	NA	TRBV5-6	NA	TRBJ2-5
TGTGCCAGCAGCTTCCCTGGACAGGGCAATGAGCAGTTCTTC	CASSFPGQGNEQFF	TRBD1	TRBV5-4	NA	TRBJ2-1
TGTGCCAGTAGTATAGGGACAAGGGGTAATTCACCCCTCCACTTT	CASSIGTRGNSPLHF	NA	TRBV19	NA	TRBJ1-6
TGTGCCAGCTTACAGGGAGGTGAGCAGTTCTTC	CASLQGGEQFF	NA	TRBV7-9	NA	TRBJ2-1
TGTGCCAGCAGTTTGGGACTAGCGGGTCATGAGCAGTTCTTC	CASSLGLAGHEQFF	TRBD2	TRBV28	NA	TRBJ2-1
TGTGCCTGGAGTGTACTAGCGGGGGGTTACAATGAGCAGTTCTTC	CAWSVLAGGYNEQFF	TRBD2	TRBV30	NA	TRBJ2-1
TGTGCCAGCAGTTACGACAGGGTGTCAGAGACCCAGTACTTC	CASSYDRVSETQYF	TRBD1	TRBV2	once	TRBJ2-5
TGTGCCAGCACCGAATTGACAGGGACACACTATGGCTACACCTTC	CASTELTGTHYGYTF	TRBD1	TRBV5-6	NA	TRBJ1-2
TGTGCCTGGAGTGCGGTCCGGGAGACCCAGTACTTC	CAWSAVRETQYF	NA	TRBV30	NA	TRBJ2-5
TGTGCCAGCAGCGCGGGTACTTATGGCTACACCTTC	CASSAGTYGYTF	NA	TRBV5-6	NA	TRBJ1-2
TGTGCCAGCAGTGACAGGGGGCGAATCTACGAGCAGTACTTC	CASSDRGRIYEQYF	TRBD1	TRBV27	NA	TRBJ2-7
TGTGCCAGCAGTGTGAATCCTGCGGGAGATCCAGATACGCAGTATTTT	CASSVNPAGDPDTQYF	TRBD2	TRBV2	NA	TRBJ2-3
TGTGCCAGTAGTATAGTCAGCTCCTATAATTCACCCCTCCACTTT	CASSIVSSYNSPLHF	NA	TRBV19	NA	TRBJ1-6
TGCGCCAGCAGCAGAGACCTCCGGGACCCCCGGCGCACAGATACGCAGTATTTT	CASSRDLRDPRRTDTQYF	NA	TRBV4-3	NA	TRBJ2-3
TGTGCCAGCAGCTTAGTCGGGCGGGGGACCTACGAGCAGTACTTC	CASSLVGRGTYEQYF	TRBD2	TRBV7-2	NA	TRBJ2-7
TGTGCCAGCGGGTCCTACGAGCAGTACTTC	CASGSYEQYF	NA	TRBV25-1	NA	TRBJ2-7
TGTGCCAGCTCACCCGAGACAAACTACAATGAGCAGTTCTTC	CASSPETNYNEQFF	NA	TRBV18	NA	TRBJ2-1
TGTGCCAGCAGCGCCCGACTATCAGCTAATGAAAAACTGTTTTTT	CASSARLSANEKLFF	NA	TRBV9	NA	TRBJ1-4
TGTGCCTGGGGCGGCGGGACAGGGTTTTACGAGCAGTACTTC	CAWGGGTGFYEQYF	TRBD1	TRBV30	NA	TRBJ2-7
TGTGCCAGTACCCGAACGGGGCGGCCGGATCGGTACAATGAGCAGTTCTTC	CASTRTGRPDRYNEQFF	NA	TRBV19	NA	TRBJ2-1
TGTGCCACCCTAGGGGACTCTACTTACGAGCAGTACTTC	CATLGDSTYEQYF	NA	TRBV6-5	NA	TRBJ2-7
TGTGCCAGCAGCTTCGGAGCGGGAGGGAACTACGAGCAGTACTTC	CASSFGAGGNYEQYF	TRBD2	TRBV7-6	NA	TRBJ2-7
TGTGCCAGCAGTGAGACTAGCGGGAGGCCAGATACGCAGTATTTT	CASSETSGRPDTQYF	TRBD2	TRBV6-1	NA	TRBJ2-3
TGTGCCAGCAGCGTAACTCGAGTGACAGGGCTCTATGGCTACACCTTC	CASSVTRVTGLYGYTF	TRBD1	TRBV9	NA	TRBJ1-2
TGTGCCAGTAGTATAGGTGTGACCGGGGAGCTGTTTTTT	CASSIGVTGELFF	NA	TRBV19	NA	TRBJ2-2
TGTGCCAGCAGTCCCGTGGGATCCTCCTACGAGCAGTACTTC	CASSPVGSSYEQYF	NA	TRBV6-5	once	TRBJ2-7
TGTGCCAGCAGTTCTAGCGGATCGGGCACAGATACGCAGTATTTT	CASSSSGSGTDTQYF	NA	TRBV21-1	NA	TRBJ2-3
TGCGCCAGCAGCCAATTCCAGGGGTCGGGGGAGCTGTTTTTT	CASSQFQGSGELFF	NA	TRBV4-3	NA	TRBJ2-2
TGTGCCAGCAGCCAGCCAAGCTCCTACAATGAGCAGTTCTTC	CASSQPSSYNEQFF	NA	TRBV14	once	TRBJ2-1
TGTGCCAGCAGCGTACGGGGGGACGATTACACTGAAGCTTTCTTT	CASSVRGDDYTEAFF	NA	TRBV9	NA	TRBJ1-1
TGTGCCAGCAGTTTATCATATCCCATGGGTTACGAGCAGTACTTC	CASSLSYPMGYEQYF	NA	TRBV27	NA	TRBJ2-7
TGCGCCAGCAGCTTGGGAGAAACCTACAATGAGCAGTTCTTC	CASSLGETYNEQFF	NA	TRBV5-1	NA	TRBJ2-1
TGCAGCGTTGTCCGCAGGGACGGCAATGAGCAGTTCTTC	CSVVRRDGNEQFF	NA	TRBV29-1	NA	TRBJ2-1
TGTGCCAGCAGCCGTTCCCCGGGACTAGCGGGAGGGCCCTCTGGGGAGCTGTTTTTT	CASSRSPGLAGGPSGELFF	NA	TRBV21-1	NA	TRBJ2-2
TGTGCCAGCAGCTTAGGGACAGGGGCCTACGAGCAGTACTTC	CASSLGTGAYEQYF	TRBD1	TRBV7-9	NA	TRBJ2-7
TGCGCCAGCAGCTTGGAATCGGGGAAGACCTACGAGCAGTACTTC	CASSLESGKTYEQYF	NA	TRBV5-1	once	TRBJ2-7
TGTGCCAGCAGCTTAGGGACTAGCGGTATCAATGAGCAGTTCTTC	CASSLGTSGINEQFF	TRBD2	TRBV7-9	NA	TRBJ2-1
TGTGCCAGCAGCTTACGAGCGGGCGAGCAGTACTTC	CASSLRAGEQYF	NA	TRBV5-6	NA	TRBJ2-7
TGTGCCAGCAGCTCGGGTGGAGGTCTGAACACTGAAGCTTTCTTT	CASSSGGGLNTEAFF	NA	TRBV5-4	NA	TRBJ1-1
TGTGCCAGCCACTCGGGTTCGGGGCTCAATCAGCCCCAGCATTTT	CASHSGSGLNQPQHF	NA	TRBV28	NA	TRBJ1-5
TGTGCCAGCAGCCCGGGGCAGGGGGCGTTGAGCACTGAAGCTTTCTTT	CASSPGQGALSTEAFF	TRBD1	TRBV7-3	NA	TRBJ1-1
TGTGCCAGCAGTTTAGGAGCGGTAAGCACAGATACGCAGTATTTT	CASSLGAVSTDTQYF	NA	TRBV28	NA	TRBJ2-3
TGTGCCAGTAGTATCGGCGGGAACACTGAAGCTTTCTTT	CASSIGGNTEAFF	NA	TRBV19	NA	TRBJ1-1
TGTGCCAGTAGTATAACCCTAGCTGCCTACGAGCAGTACTTC	CASSITLAAYEQYF	NA	TRBV19	few	TRBJ2-7
TGTGCCAGCAGAGAGCGGGAGCTCGGGCAGTTCTTC	CASRERELGQFF	TRBD2	TRBV6-5	NA	TRBJ2-1
TGTGCCAGCAGCTTAGGGACCCTGGCTCACGAGCAGTACTTC	CASSLGTLAHEQYF	NA	TRBV7-9	NA	TRBJ2-7
TGTGCCAGCAGTGAGGGACCGATGAACACTGAAGCTTTCTTT	CASSEGPMNTEAFF	NA	TRBV2	NA	TRBJ1-1
TGTGCCAGCAGTTACGGGGTAGTCCAGAACACCGGGGAGCTGTTTTTT	CASSYGVVQNTGELFF	NA	TRBV6-5	NA	TRBJ2-2
TGTGCCAGCAGGGGTGTTGAGTTCGAGGTCCCTTTAGCCAAAAACATTCAGTACTTC	CASRGVEFEVPLAKNIQYF	NA	TRBV7-9	NA	TRBJ2-4
TGTGCCAGTAGTATGGGCGGCAGGGGGCTCAATCAGCCCCAGCATTTT	CASSMGGRGLNQPQHF	TRBD1	TRBV19	NA	TRBJ1-5
TGTGCCAGCAGCGGGCAGAACTACGAGCAGTACTTC	CASSGQNYEQYF	NA	TRBV5-6	NA	TRBJ2-7
TGTGCCAGCAGTAAGCTCCCGGGACAGGGGGCGCGAGACATTCAGTACTTC	CASSKLPGQGARDIQYF	TRBD1	TRBV27	NA	TRBJ2-4
TGTGCCTGGAGCGGGGGAGCGGGGAACACTGAAGCTTTCTTT	CAWSGGAGNTEAFF	NA	TRBV30	NA	TRBJ1-1